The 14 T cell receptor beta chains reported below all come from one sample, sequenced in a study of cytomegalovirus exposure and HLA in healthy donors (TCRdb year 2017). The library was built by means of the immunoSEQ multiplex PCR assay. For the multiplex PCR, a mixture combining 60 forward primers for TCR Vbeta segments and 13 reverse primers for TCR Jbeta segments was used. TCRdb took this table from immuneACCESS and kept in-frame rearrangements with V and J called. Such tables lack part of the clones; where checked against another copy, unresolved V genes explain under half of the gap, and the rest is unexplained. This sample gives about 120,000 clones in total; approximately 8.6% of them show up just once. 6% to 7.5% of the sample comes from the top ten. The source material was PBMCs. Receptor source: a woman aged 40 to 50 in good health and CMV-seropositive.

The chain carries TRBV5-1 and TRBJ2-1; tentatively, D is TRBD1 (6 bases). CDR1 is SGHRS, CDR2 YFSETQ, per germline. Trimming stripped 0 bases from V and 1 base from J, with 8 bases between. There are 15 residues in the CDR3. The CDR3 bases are TGCGCCAGCAGCTTGGAGGGACAATCCTACAATGAGCAGTTCTTC. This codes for CASSLEGQSYNEQFF.

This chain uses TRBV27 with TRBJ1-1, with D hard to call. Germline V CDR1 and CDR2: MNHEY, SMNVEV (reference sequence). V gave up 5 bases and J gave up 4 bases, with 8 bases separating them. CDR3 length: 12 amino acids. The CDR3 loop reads CASSNGGTEAFF. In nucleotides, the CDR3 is TGTGCCAGCAGTAACGGAGGCACTGAAGCTTTCTTT.

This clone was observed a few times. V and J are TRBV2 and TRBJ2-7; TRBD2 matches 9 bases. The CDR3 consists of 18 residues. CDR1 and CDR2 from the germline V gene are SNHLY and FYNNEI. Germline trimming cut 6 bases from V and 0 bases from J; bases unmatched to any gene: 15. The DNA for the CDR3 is TGTGCCAGCAGGGCACCGGGACTAGCTGCCCGAAGCTCCTACGAGCAGTACTTC. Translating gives CASRAPGLAARSSYEQYF.

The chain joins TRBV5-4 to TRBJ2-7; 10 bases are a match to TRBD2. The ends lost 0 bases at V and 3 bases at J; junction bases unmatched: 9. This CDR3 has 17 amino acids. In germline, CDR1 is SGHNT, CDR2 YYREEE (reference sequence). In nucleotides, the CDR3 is TGTGCCAGCAGCTTGGAGGCGGGCCTAGCGGGGGTCTACGAGCAGTACTTC. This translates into CASSLEAGLAGVYEQYF. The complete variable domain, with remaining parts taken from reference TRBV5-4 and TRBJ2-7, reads ETGVTQSPTHLIKTRGQQVTLRCSSQSGHNTVSWYQQALGQGPQFIFQYYREEENGRGNFPPRFSGLQFPNYSSELNVNALELDDSALYLCASSLEAGLAGVYEQYFGPGTRLTVT.

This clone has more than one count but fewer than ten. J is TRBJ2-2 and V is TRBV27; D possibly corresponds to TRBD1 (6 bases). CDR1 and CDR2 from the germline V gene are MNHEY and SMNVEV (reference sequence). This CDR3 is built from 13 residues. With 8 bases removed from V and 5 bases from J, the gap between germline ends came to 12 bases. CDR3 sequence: CASSSTGTGELFF. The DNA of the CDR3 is TGTGCCAGCTCTAGTACAGGGACCGGGGAGCTGTTTTTT.

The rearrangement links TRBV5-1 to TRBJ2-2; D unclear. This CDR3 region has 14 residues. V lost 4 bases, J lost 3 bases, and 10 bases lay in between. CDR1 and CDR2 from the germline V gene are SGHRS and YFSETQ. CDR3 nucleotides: TGCGCCAGCAGCCCCGGTACGGACACCGGGGAGCTGTTTTTT. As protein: CASSPGTDTGELFF.

CDR3 amino acids: CASSTGTLIEKLFF. The CDR3 nucleotides are TGTGCCAGCAGTACAGGGACGTTGATAGAAAAACTGTTTTTT. The chain carries TRBV28 and TRBJ1-4; possibly TRBD1 for D (6 bases). Germline-derived CDR1 and CDR2 are MDHEN and SYDVKM. This CDR3 comprises 14 residues. V lost 5 bases, J lost 8 bases, and 15 bases lay in between.

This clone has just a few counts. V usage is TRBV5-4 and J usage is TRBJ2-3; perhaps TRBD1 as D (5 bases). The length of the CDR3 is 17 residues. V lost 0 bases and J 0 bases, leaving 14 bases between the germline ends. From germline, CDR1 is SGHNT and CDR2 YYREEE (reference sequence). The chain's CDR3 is CASSLGGGRGSTDTQYF. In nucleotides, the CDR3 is TGTGCCAGCAGCTTGGGGGGCGGAAGGGGAAGCACAGATACGCAGTATTTT.

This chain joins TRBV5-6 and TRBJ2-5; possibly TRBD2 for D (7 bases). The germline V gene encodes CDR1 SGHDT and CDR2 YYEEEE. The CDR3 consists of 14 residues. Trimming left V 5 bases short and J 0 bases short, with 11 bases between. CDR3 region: CASRGGGNQETQYF. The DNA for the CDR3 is TGTGCCAGCAGGGGAGGGGGGAACCAAGAGACCCAGTACTTC.

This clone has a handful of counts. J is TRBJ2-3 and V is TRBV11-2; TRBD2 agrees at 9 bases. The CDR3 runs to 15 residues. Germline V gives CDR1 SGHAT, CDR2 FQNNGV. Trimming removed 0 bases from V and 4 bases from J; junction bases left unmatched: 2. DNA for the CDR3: TGTGCCAGCAGCTTAGATGGCGGGAGGGCAGATACGCAGTATTTT. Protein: CASSLDGGRADTQYF.

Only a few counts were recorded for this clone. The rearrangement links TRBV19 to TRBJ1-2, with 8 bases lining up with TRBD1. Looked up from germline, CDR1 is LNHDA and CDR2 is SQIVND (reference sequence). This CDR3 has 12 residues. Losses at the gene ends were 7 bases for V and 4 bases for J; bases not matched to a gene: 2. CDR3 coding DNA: TGTGCCAGTACCGACAGGGGCTATGGCTACACCTTC. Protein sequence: CASTDRGYGYTF.

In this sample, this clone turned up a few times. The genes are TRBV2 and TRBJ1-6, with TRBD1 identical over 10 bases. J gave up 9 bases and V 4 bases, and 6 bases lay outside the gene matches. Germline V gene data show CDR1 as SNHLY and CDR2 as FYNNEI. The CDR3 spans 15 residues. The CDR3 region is CASSGGQGVISPLHF. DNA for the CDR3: TGTGCCAGCAGTGGCGGACAGGGGGTTATTTCACCCCTCCACTTT.

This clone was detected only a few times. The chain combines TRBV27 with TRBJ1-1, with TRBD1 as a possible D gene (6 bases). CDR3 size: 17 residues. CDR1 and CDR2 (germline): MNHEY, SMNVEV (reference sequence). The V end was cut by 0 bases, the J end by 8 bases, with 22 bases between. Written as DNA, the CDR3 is TGTGCCAGCAGTTTATCAAACATCAGGGGCGCACATTGGGAAGCTTTCTTT. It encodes CASSLSNIRGAHWEAFF.

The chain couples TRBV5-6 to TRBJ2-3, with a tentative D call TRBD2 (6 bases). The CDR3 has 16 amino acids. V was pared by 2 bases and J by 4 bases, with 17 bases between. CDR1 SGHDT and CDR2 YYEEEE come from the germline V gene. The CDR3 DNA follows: TGTGCCAGCAGCTTAGTAACTAGCAGAGGAGCAGATACGCAGTATTTT. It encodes CASSLVTSRGADTQYF.